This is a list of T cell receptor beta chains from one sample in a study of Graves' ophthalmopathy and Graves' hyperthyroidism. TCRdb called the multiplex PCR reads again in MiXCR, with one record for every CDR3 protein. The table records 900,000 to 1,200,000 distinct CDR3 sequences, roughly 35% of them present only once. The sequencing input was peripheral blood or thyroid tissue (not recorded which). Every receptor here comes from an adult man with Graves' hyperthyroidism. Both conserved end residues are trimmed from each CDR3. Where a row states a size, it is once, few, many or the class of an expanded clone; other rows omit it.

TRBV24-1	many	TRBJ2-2	ATSVHRANTGELF
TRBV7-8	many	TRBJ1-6	ASSLEGNYSPLH
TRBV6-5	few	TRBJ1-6	ASSYSFLTYNSPLH
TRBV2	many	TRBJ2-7	ASSRDRDYEQY
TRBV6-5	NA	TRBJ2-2	ASRFGTGDDGELF
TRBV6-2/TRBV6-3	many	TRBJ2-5	ASSYTETQY
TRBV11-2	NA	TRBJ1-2	ASSLERGGYT
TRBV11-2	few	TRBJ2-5	ASSLRKLVQETQY
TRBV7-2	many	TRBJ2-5	ASSLGGLAGVQETQY
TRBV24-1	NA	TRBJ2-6	ATAGAWGPGANVLT
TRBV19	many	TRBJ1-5	ASSNRGKQPQH
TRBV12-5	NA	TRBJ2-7	ASGAGTSGSYEQY
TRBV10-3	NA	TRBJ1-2	AISGDRVGYT
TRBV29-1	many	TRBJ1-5	SAQGVGQPQH
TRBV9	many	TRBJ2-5	ASSEGPGQETQY
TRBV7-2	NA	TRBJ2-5	ASAPMRGERGGRGETQY
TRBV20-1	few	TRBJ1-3	SARRQGFRGNTIY
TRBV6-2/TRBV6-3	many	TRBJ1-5	ASSYPRDQPQH
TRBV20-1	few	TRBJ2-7	SASDDGTVGTYEQY
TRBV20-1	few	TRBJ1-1	SARVLGVRLTNTEAF
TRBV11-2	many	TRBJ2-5	ASSHGSQETQY
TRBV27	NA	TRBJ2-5	ASNPGLGRPEETQY
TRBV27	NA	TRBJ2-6	ASGGGAAGANVLT
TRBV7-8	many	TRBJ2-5	ASSRRGQQETQY
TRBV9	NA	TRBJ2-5	ASSVGHVGTQY
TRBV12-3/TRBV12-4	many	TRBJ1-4	ASRSTGGGEKLF
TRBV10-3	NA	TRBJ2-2	ASSRPGVAGVSGELF
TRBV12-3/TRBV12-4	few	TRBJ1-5	ASSFSLGGYQPQH
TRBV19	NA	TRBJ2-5	ASSKTGDLETQY
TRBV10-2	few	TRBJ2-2	ASSYGLAGAGELF
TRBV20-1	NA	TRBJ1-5	SAFTGNNQPQH
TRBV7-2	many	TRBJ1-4	ASSSDREKLF
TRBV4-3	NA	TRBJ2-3	ASSQDDRTPPTQY
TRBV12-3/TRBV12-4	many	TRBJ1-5	ASSLGRGPNQPQH
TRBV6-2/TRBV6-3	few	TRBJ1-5	ASRTPGVGQPQH
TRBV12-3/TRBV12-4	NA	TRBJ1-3	ASNHAGTGNTIY
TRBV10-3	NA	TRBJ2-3	AISDQSQPQY
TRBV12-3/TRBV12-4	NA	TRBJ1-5	ASSLGQGGQVRAQH
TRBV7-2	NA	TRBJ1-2	ASSLSISGAGYT
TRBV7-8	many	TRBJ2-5	ASSLARGYQETQY
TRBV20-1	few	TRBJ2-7	SARGFGRQGITYEQY
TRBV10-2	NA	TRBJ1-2	ASSEPDSIARNYGYT
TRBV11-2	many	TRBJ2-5	ASSKTSGVEETQY
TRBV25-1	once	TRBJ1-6	ASNSQGAKSPLH
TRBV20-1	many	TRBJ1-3	SASSGPGSGNTIY
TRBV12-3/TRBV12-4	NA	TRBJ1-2	ASNYRVGGYT
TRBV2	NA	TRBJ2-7	ASRRTSGNDEQY
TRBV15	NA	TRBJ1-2	ATSRDLAGGADGYT
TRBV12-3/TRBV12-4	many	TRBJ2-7	ASSLSLGQY
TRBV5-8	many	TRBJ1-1	ASSLSHDTEAF
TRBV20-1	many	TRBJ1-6	SARGRILNSPLH
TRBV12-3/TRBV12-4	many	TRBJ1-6	ASSLERQGNSPLH
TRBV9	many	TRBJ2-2	ASSVGGSWAGELF
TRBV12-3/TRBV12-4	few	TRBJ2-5	ASSNGGETQY
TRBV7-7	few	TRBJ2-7	ASSPQGQGGSGQY
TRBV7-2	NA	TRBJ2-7	ASSQDPLRGGASYEQY